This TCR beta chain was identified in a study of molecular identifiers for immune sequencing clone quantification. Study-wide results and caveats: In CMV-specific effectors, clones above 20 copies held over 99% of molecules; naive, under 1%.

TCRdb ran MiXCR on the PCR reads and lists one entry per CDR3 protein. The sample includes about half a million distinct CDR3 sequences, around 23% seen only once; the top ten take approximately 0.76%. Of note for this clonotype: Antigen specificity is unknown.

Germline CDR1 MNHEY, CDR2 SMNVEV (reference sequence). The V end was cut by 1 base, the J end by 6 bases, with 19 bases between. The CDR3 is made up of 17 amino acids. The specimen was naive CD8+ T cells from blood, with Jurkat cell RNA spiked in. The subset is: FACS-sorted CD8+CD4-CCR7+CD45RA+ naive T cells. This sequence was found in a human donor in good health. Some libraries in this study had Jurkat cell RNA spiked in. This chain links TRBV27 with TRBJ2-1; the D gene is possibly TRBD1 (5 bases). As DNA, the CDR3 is TGTGCCAGCAGTTTATTAAGTGTAATGAGTGGGGCCAATGAGCAGTTCTTC. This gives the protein CASSLLSVMSGANEQFF.